A selection of T cell receptor beta chains follows, all from one sample in a study of T cell responses to AZD1222 COVID-19 vaccine. Libraries were prepared by immunoSEQ multiplex PCR; TCRdb keeps only in-frame clonotypes and omits some of them. Altogether some 150,000 clones are present, about nine tenths being singletons, with the ten largest covering 8% to 10%. Material: peripheral blood, obtained 28 days after the second AZD1222 dose. These receptors were taken from an adult who received the AZD1222 COVID-19 vaccine. CDR3s include the opening cysteine and the closing phenylalanine or tryptophan. The order of the fields is clone size, J gene, D gene, CDR3 length, V gene, CDR3 protein, CDR3 DNA. D genes are given only for firm matches. Clone size is shown for a subset of rows, as once, few, many or a class of expanded clone.

size: .; J: TRBJ2-3; D: .; length: 15; V: TRBV5-1; CDR3: CASSKGTALTDTQYF; DNA: TGCGCCAGCAGCAAAGGGACTGCGCTTACAGATACGCAGTATTTT
size: .; J: TRBJ2-7; D: TRBD2; length: 14; V: TRBV28; CDR3: CASSLAGVSHEQYF; DNA: TGTGCCAGCAGTTTAGCGGGAGTGTCCCACGAGCAGTACTTC
size: .; J: TRBJ2-2; D: .; length: 12; V: TRBV7-9; CDR3: CASSSPLGELFF; DNA: TGTGCCAGCAGCTCCCCTCTCGGGGAGCTGTTTTTT
size: .; J: TRBJ2-1; D: TRBD1; length: 13; V: TRBV5-1; CDR3: CASSLNRGHEQFF; DNA: TGCGCCAGCAGCTTGAACAGGGGCCATGAGCAGTTCTTC
size: .; J: TRBJ1-3; D: .; length: 16; V: TRBV28; CDR3: CASSFPRPGAGNTIYF; DNA: TGTGCCAGCAGTTTTCCAAGACCTGGCGCTGGAAACACCATATATTTT
size: once; J: TRBJ1-4; D: .; length: 12; V: TRBV11-2; CDR3: CASSKNAEKLFF; DNA: TGTGCCAGCAGCAAAAATGCTGAAAAACTGTTTTTT
size: once; J: TRBJ1-1; D: .; length: 17; V: TRBV3-1/TRBV3-2; CDR3: CASSQKRGWGGNTEAFF; DNA: TGTGCCAGCAGCCAAAAGAGGGGCTGGGGGGGGAACACTGAAGCTTTCTTT
size: .; J: TRBJ1-5; D: .; length: 14; V: TRBV6-2/TRBV6-3; CDR3: CASSYSGYNQPQHF; DNA: TGTGCCAGCAGTTACTCGGGGTACAATCAGCCCCAGCATTTT
size: .; J: TRBJ1-2; D: .; length: 15; V: TRBV6-2/TRBV6-3; CDR3: CASSYPQGNSYGYTF; DNA: TGTGCCAGCAGTTACCCGCAGGGGAATAGCTATGGCTACACCTTC
size: .; J: TRBJ2-7; D: TRBD1; length: 13; V: TRBV19; CDR3: CASSSGQTLEQYF; DNA: TGTGCCAGTAGTTCGGGACAGACTCTCGAGCAGTACTTC
size: .; J: TRBJ2-2; D: .; length: 16; V: TRBV5-1; CDR3: CASSLGVGQNTGELFF; DNA: TGCGCCAGCAGCTTGGGTGTGGGACAGAACACCGGGGAGCTGTTTTTT
size: .; J: TRBJ2-4; D: TRBD2; length: 18; V: TRBV4-1; CDR3: CASSQTSAGASPKNIQYF; DNA: TGCGCCAGCAGCCAAACTTCGGCGGGAGCGAGTCCCAAAAACATTCAGTACTTC
size: few; J: TRBJ1-5; D: .; length: 14; V: TRBV18; CDR3: CASSPVGANQPQHF; DNA: TGTGCCAGCTCACCAGTCGGGGCCAATCAGCCCCAGCATTTT
size: few; J: TRBJ2-2; D: TRBD2; length: 17; V: TRBV7-7; CDR3: CASSLRTSGPNTGELFF; DNA: TGTGCTAGCAGCCTACGGACTAGCGGGCCGAACACCGGGGAGCTGTTTTTT
size: few; J: TRBJ2-1; D: .; length: 16; V: TRBV7-3; CDR3: CASSLGVGVAYNEQFF; DNA: TGTGCCAGCAGCTTAGGGGTCGGGGTCGCCTACAATGAGCAGTTCTTC
size: .; J: TRBJ2-3; D: .; length: 15; V: TRBV19; CDR3: CASSDRPRGTDTQYF; DNA: TGTGCCAGTAGTGACAGGCCGAGGGGCACAGATACGCAGTATTTT
size: .; J: TRBJ1-2; D: .; length: 14; V: TRBV5-4; CDR3: CASSWGGQNYGYTF; DNA: TGTGCCAGCAGCTGGGGGGGGCAGAACTATGGCTACACCTTC
size: .; J: TRBJ1-3; D: .; length: 19; V: TRBV9; CDR3: CASSPQLREIGVGGNTIYF; DNA: TGTGCCAGCAGCCCCCAACTTCGAGAAATTGGGGTTGGTGGAAACACCATATATTTT
size: once; J: TRBJ2-1; D: TRBD1; length: 17; V: TRBV5-1; CDR3: CASSLGRVGQGRNEQFF; DNA: TGCGCCAGCAGCTTGGGAAGGGTGGGACAGGGGCGGAATGAGCAGTTCTTC
size: .; J: TRBJ2-7; D: .; length: 12; V: TRBV7-8; CDR3: CASSSGPREQYF; DNA: TGTGCCAGCAGCTCCGGGCCGCGCGAGCAGTACTTC
size: .; J: TRBJ1-1; D: TRBD1; length: 14; V: TRBV28; CDR3: CASSLWQGGTEAFF; DNA: TGTGCCAGCAGTTTGTGGCAGGGGGGTACTGAAGCTTTCTTT
size: .; J: TRBJ1-2; D: .; length: 12; V: TRBV6-2/TRBV6-3; CDR3: CASSYNAYGYTF; DNA: TGTGCCAGCAGTTACAATGCTTATGGCTACACCTTC
size: .; J: TRBJ1-5; D: .; length: 15; V: TRBV7-2; CDR3: CASSLVGGSGQPQHF; DNA: TGTGCCAGCAGCTTAGTGGGGGGTTCGGGTCAGCCCCAGCATTTT
size: .; J: TRBJ2-7; D: .; length: 12; V: TRBV28; CDR3: CASSPLRREQYF; DNA: TGTGCCAGCAGTCCACTCAGGCGCGAGCAGTACTTC
size: once; J: TRBJ2-7; D: TRBD2; length: 16; V: TRBV11-2; CDR3: CASSRTLAGVVGEQYF; DNA: TGTGCCAGCAGCCGAACACTAGCGGGAGTTGTGGGAGAGCAGTACTTC
size: .; J: TRBJ2-5; D: TRBD2; length: 13; V: TRBV12-3/TRBV12-4; CDR3: CASSWDYQETQYF; DNA: TGTGCCAGCAGCTGGGACTACCAAGAAACCCAGTACTTC
size: .; J: TRBJ1-1; D: TRBD1; length: 13; V: TRBV20-1; CDR3: CSASRQGLPEAFF; DNA: TGCAGTGCTAGTAGACAGGGGTTACCTGAAGCTTTCTTT
size: .; J: TRBJ2-2; D: .; length: 13; V: TRBV18; CDR3: CASSRTGSGELFF; DNA: TGTGCCAGCTCCCGAACAGGGTCCGGGGAGCTGTTTTTT
size: .; J: TRBJ2-2; D: .; length: 14; V: TRBV19; CDR3: CASSLGGGAGELFF; DNA: TGTGCCAGCTCCCTGGGTGGGGGAGCCGGGGAGCTGTTTTTT
size: .; J: TRBJ2-2; D: .; length: 13; V: TRBV10-3; CDR3: CAISEGGVGELFF; DNA: TGTGCCATCAGTGAGGGCGGGGTCGGGGAGCTGTTTTTT
size: .; J: TRBJ2-7; D: TRBD2; length: 16; V: TRBV28; CDR3: CASSPVWGGRGDEQYF; DNA: TGTGCCAGCAGCCCCGTGTGGGGCGGGAGAGGCGACGAGCAGTACTTC
size: .; J: TRBJ1-2; D: TRBD1; length: 14; V: TRBV5-4; CDR3: CASSPGQEFYGYTF; DNA: TGTGCCAGCAGCCCGGGACAGGAGTTCTATGGCTACACCTTC
size: .; J: TRBJ2-7; D: .; length: 13; V: TRBV18; CDR3: CASSPGGAREQYF; DNA: TGTGCCAGCTCACCAGGGGGGGCGCGGGAGCAGTACTTC